This T cell receptor beta chain was observed in a study of blood T cell repertoires in COVID-19. Study context: Acute and convalescent COVID-19 samples came from the United States, Italy and Spain.

In this sample, this clone turned up a few times. The assay was immunoSEQ multiplex PCR, and TCRdb's table has in-frame clones only and misses some. The table includes about 180,000 clones, 80% detected once. Participants came from some 26 US areas, aged about 18 to 100 years. Clinical history reported by participants formed the basis on which cohorts were assigned. Before they entered the study, exposed participants had met a COVID-19 case within 2 weeks. The CDR3 covers 15 residues. Trimming removed 6 bases at V and 0 bases at J, with 12 bases between. The V gene's germline CDR1 is ENHRY and CDR2 SYGVKD.

This TCR came from a man aged 55 to 69 who had been exposed to COVID-19. The chain employs TRBV10-3 and TRBJ1-5; D may be TRBD1 (5 bases). The sequenced sample consisted of PBMCs or T cells enriched from blood (not recorded which). The CDR3 loop is CAISPRADSNQPQHF. For the CDR3, the DNA is TGTGCCATCAGCCCCAGGGCGGATAGCAATCAGCCCCAGCATTTT.